The clone carrying this T cell receptor (beta chain) was observed at least ten times. Its target is unknown. The CDR3 is made up of 13 amino acids. CDR1 and CDR2 from the germline V gene are DFQATT and SNEGSKA (reference sequence). Trimming took 4 bases from V and 0 from J, leaving 10 bases between them. Thyroid surgery was preceded by no treatment in any patient. The data originate from a study of metastatic and nonmetastatic thyroid tumors. The wider study: The comparison covered peripheral blood and tumor or nodule tissue in malignant and benign thyroid patients.

The authors' processing: The study took CDR3 differences across clinicopathological groups and made a distant-metastasis classifier for papillary thyroid cancer from them. TCRdb reprocessed the PCR reads via MiXCR. Here the V and J calls rest on TCRdb's processing, not on the authors' analysis. The sample includes roughly 55,000 clones, roughly 15% of them seen just once. General study findings and limits: Significantly higher TCR beta diversity was reportedly seen in malignant thyroid tumors than benign nodules, in blood and tumor.

The sequence was obtained from a male donor with papillary thyroid cancer or a benign thyroid nodule (not recorded which). Some clones in this sample may be carry-over from other donors' samples. V is TRBV20-1 and J is TRBJ2-7; TRBD1 or TRBD2 may be the D gene (5 bases each). The sequencing sample was made of blood. This CDR3 is CSANEGSSYEQYV. CDR3 nucleotides: TGCAGTGCTAACGAGGGGAGCTCCTACGAGCAGTACGTC.